This entry features one TCR beta chain sequence. Clones were read by immunoSEQ multiplex PCR, and TCRdb kept only the in-frame ones, dropping some. The data show nearly 200,000 clones, with approximately 90% seen just once and less than 2% held by the top ten. The data derive from a study of control samples from healthy donors and cancer patients. This CDR3 contains 15 residues. The V gene lost 0 bases and the J gene lost 0 bases, with 7 bases spanning the gap. Germline values: CDR1 SGHRS, CDR2 YFSETQ. Sequencing was performed on blood. The TCR comes from a man under 40 in good health. J is TRBJ2-1 and V is TRBV5-1; possibly TRBD2 for D (6 bases). The CDR3 loop reads CASSLDGSSYNEQFF. The CDR3 DNA reads as TGCGCCAGCAGCTTGGACGGGAGCTCCTACAATGAGCAGTTCTTC. The full variable domain, with the rest looked up from reference TRBV5-1 and TRBJ2-1, is KAGVTQTPRYLIKTRGQQVTLSCSPISGHRSVSWYQQTPGQGLQFLFEYFSETQRNKGNFPGRFSGRQFSNSRSEMNVSTLELGDSALYLCASSLDGSSYNEQFFGPGTRLTVL.